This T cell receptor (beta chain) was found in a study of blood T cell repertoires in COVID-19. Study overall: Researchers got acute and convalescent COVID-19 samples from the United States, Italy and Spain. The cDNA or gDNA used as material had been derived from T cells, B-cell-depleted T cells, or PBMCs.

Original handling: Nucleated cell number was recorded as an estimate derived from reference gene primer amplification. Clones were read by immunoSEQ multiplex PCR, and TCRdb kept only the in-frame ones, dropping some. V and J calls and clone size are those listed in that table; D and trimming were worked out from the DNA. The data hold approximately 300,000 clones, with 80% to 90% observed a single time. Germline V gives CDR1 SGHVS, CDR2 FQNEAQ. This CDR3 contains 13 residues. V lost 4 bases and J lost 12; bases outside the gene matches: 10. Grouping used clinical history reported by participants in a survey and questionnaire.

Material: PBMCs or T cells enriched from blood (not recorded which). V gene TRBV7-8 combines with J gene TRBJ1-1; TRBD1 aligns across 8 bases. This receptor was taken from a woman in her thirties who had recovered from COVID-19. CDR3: CASSSSRDRSTFF. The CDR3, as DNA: TGTGCCAGCAGCTCCTCCCGGGACAGGTCAACTTTCTTT.